One and the same sample provided the 22 T cell receptor beta chains below, sequenced in a study of blood T cell repertoires in COVID-19. Some clones are missing from TCRdb's copy, which holds only in-frame ones; the method was immunoSEQ multiplex PCR. Among 250,000 or so clones listed, around nine tenths were seen once. The specimen sequenced was peripheral blood. The receptors originated from a woman aged 35 to 49 who had recovered from COVID-19.

The J gene is TRBJ1-1, the V gene TRBV6-5; a weak D match, TRBD1 (6 bases). The CDR3 is 13 residues long. Trimming took 2 bases from V and 9 from J, leaving 13 bases between them. CDR1 and CDR2 from the germline V gene are MNHEY and SVGAGI. The CDR3: CASSYDADSQAFF. The CDR3 DNA follows: TGTGCCAGCAGTTACGATGCGGACAGCCAAGCTTTCTTT.

The chain employs TRBV6-5 and TRBJ2-7, with D possibly matching TRBD1 (5 bases). V lost 0 bases to trimming and J lost 1 base, with 13 bases between them. Germline V gene lookup returns CDR1 MNHEY and CDR2 SVGAGI. The CDR3 runs 16 residues. CDR3 DNA sequence: TGTGCCAGCAGTTACTCGATCCCAGGGCTGTCCTACGAGCAGTACTTC. Translation gives CASSYSIPGLSYEQYF.

The rearrangement links TRBV5-6 to TRBJ1-2; D is unclear. Germline CDR1 and CDR2: SGHDT and YYEEEE. This CDR3 is 16 amino acids long. V shed 4 bases and J shed 2 bases, with 18 bases lying between them. In nucleotides, the CDR3 is TGTGCCAGCAGCCCCCCGGGCACGGGAGTAAACTATGGCTACACCTTC. It is translated as CASSPPGTGVNYGYTF.

The chain carries TRBV24-1 and TRBJ1-3; TRBD1 is a possible D gene (6 bases). This CDR3 has 13 residues. Germline CDR1 KGHDR, CDR2 SFDVKD. V was shortened by 9 bases and J by 2 bases, with 10 bases between the two germline ends. The CDR3, as DNA: TGTGCCACCCAAGGGGGACCTGGAAACACCATATATTTT. Its protein product is CATQGGPGNTIYF.

The chain is built from TRBV6-2 or TRBV6-3 and TRBJ2-1, with a weak D call TRBD2 (7 bases). Trimming cost V 2 bases and J 0 bases, with 11 bases left between them. Germline V lookup: CDR1 MNHEY, CDR2 SVGEGT. The CDR3 sequence is 16 residues long. The CDR3 protein is CASSYLGGGSYNEQFF. CDR3 DNA: TGTGCCAGCAGTTACCTAGGGGGGGGCTCCTACAATGAGCAGTTCTTC.

The chain combines TRBV27 with TRBJ2-3, with a tentative D call TRBD2 (7 bases). Trimming stripped 3 bases from V and 3 bases from J, with 16 bases between. The CDR3 length is 16 residues. The germline CDR1 and CDR2 sequences are MNHEY and SMNVEV (reference sequence). CDR3 protein: CASSFRGARETDTQYF. The CDR3 nucleotides read TGTGCCAGCAGTTTTCGGGGGGCCAGGGAAACAGATACGCAGTATTTT.

Here the CDR3 reads CASSPIEETQYF. The DNA of the CDR3 is TGTGCCAGCTCACCTATTGAGGAGACCCAGTACTTC. The chain employs TRBV18 and TRBJ2-5; D is unresolved. Deletions cut 3 bases from V and 5 bases from J, with 7 bases between. This CDR3 has 12 amino acids. CDR1 KGHSH and CDR2 LQKENI come from the germline V gene.

J is TRBJ1-2 and V is TRBV2; the D gene is possibly TRBD1 (6 bases). V shed 1 base and J shed 4 bases, with 13 bases lying between them. The germline gives CDR1 SNHLY, CDR2 FYNNEI. CDR3 length: 15 amino acids. The CDR3 nucleotides are TGTGCCAGCAGTGAAGGGGCCAGGGGTGGCTATGGCTACACCTTC. Its protein product is CASSEGARGGYGYTF.

This clone was counted once. The junction differs from germline at one of its ends, possibly a read error. The chain carries TRBV14 and TRBJ1-1; a possible D gene is TRBD1 (5 bases). This CDR3 contains 15 residues. Germline V gives CDR1 SGHDN, CDR2 FVKESK. The DNA for the CDR3 is TGTGCCGGCAGCCAAGATAGGGGAACGAACACTGAAGCTTTCTTT. Translation: CAGSQDRGTNTEAFF.

Many counts were recorded for this clone. J is TRBJ2-5 and V is TRBV3-1 (or the pseudogene TRBV3-2), with D perhaps matching TRBD2 (5 bases). Looked up from germline, CDR1 is LGHDT and CDR2 is YNNKEL (reference sequence). Deletions cut 4 bases from V and 7 bases from J, with 10 bases between. The CDR3 runs 12 residues. The CDR3 DNA sequence: TGTGCCAGCAGCCCGGACCGGGGGACCCAGTACTTC. The encoded protein is CASSPDRGTQYF.

The V call is TRBV18, the J call TRBJ1-4, with TRBD1 identical over 9 bases. Germline V lookup: CDR1 KGHSH, CDR2 LQKENI. This CDR3 region has 14 residues. V gave up 4 bases and J gave up 6 bases; unmatched junction bases: 3. As DNA, the CDR3 is TGTGCCAGCTCACTGGGGACAGGGTATGAAAAACTGTTTTTT. It specifies CASSLGTGYEKLFF.

This chain uses TRBV11-3 with TRBJ2-2; D is unresolved. The CDR3 contains 12 residues. V shed 7 bases and J shed 7 bases, with 10 bases lying between them. CDR1 is SGHNT and CDR2 is YENEEA in the germline V gene. CDR3 loop: CASTQGVGELFF. CDR3 coding DNA: TGTGCCAGCACCCAAGGAGTCGGGGAGCTGTTTTTT.

This chain uses TRBV12-3 or TRBV12-4 with TRBJ1-2, with D perhaps TRBD1 (5 bases). This CDR3 is built from 13 residues. Trimming left V 4 bases short and J 7 bases short, with 13 bases between. In nucleotides, the CDR3 is TGTGCCAGCAGTTGGGGCAGGGTTGGTGGCTACACCTTC. Its translation is CASSWGRVGGYTF.

V is TRBV24-1 and J is TRBJ1-2; TRBD1 matches at 9 bases. The J segment lost 5 bases and the V segment lost 9 bases, leaving 3 bases of the junction unmatched. Germline CDR1 and CDR2: KGHDR and SFDVKD. The CDR3 sequence is 12 residues long. CDR3 DNA sequence: TGTGCCACCTTCGACAGGGGGTATGGCTACACCTTC. Translation gives CATFDRGYGYTF.

The V call is TRBV4-3, the J call TRBJ2-1, with D possibly TRBD2 on 6 matching bases. This CDR3 comprises 14 residues. Germline loops: CDR1 LGHNA, CDR2 YSLEER. The V end was cut by 0 bases, the J end by 9 bases, with 12 bases between. CDR3 DNA sequence: TGCGCCAGCAGCCAAGAGGGACGGGGAGGTGAGCAGTTCTTC. Its protein product is CASSQEGRGGEQFF.

This clone came up once. The CDR3 coding sequence is TGTGCCAGCTCACCCGACAGGGGGGGCTATGGCTACACCTTC. This sequence encodes CASSPDRGGYGYTF. The genes are TRBV18 and TRBJ1-2, with 9 bases that match TRBD1. V trimming: 3 bases; J trimming: 4 bases; junction bases outside the gene matches: 3. CDR3 size: 14 residues. Germline lookup yields CDR1 KGHSH and CDR2 LQKENI. Variable domain in full (rest from reference TRBV18 and TRBJ1-2): NAGVMQNPRHLVRRRGQEARLRCSPMKGHSHVYWYRQLPEEGLKFMVYLQKENIIDESGMPKERFSAEFPKEGPSILRIQQVVRGDSAAYFCASSPDRGGYGYTFGSGTRLTVV.

The chain employs TRBV5-1 and TRBJ2-1, with TRBD2 as a possible D gene (7 bases). Germline-derived CDR1 and CDR2 are SGHRS and YFSETQ. The CDR3 is 15 residues long. The V and J ends lost 1 base and 4 bases respectively, with 12 bases between them. The chain's CDR3 is CASSLFGGRYNEQFF. CDR3 DNA sequence: TGCGCCAGCAGCTTGTTCGGGGGGCGGTACAATGAGCAGTTCTTC.

The chain employs TRBV19 and TRBJ1-1; D is ambiguous. The ends were cut back, 2 bases at V and 7 bases at J, with 5 bases in the middle. The germline V gene has CDR1 LNHDA and CDR2 SQIVND (reference sequence). The CDR3 sequence is 11 residues long. CDR3 DNA: TGTGCCAGTAGTATACGGTATGAAGCTTTCTTT. As protein: CASSIRYEAFF. Variable domain in full (rest from reference TRBV19 and TRBJ1-1): DGGITQSPKYLFRKEGQNVTLSCEQNLNHDAMYWYRQDPGQGLRLIYYSQIVNDFQKGDIAEGYSVSREKKESFPLTVTSAQKNPTAFYLCASSIRYEAFFGQGTRLTVV.

The chain uses TRBV18 and TRBJ1-2; tentatively, D is TRBD1 (6 bases). Trimming took off 6 bases at V and 5 bases at J, with 19 bases between the two ends. From germline, CDR1 is KGHSH and CDR2 LQKENI. This CDR3 contains 15 residues. The CDR3 sequence is CASSPQRDRIYGYTF. The CDR3 DNA is TGTGCCAGCTCCCCTCAGAGAGACAGGATATATGGCTACACCTTC. The full variable domain, completed using reference TRBV18 and TRBJ1-2, is NAGVMQNPRHLVRRRGQEARLRCSPMKGHSHVYWYRQLPEEGLKFMVYLQKENIIDESGMPKERFSAEFPKEGPSILRIQQVVRGDSAAYFCASSPQRDRIYGYTFGSGTRLTVV.

The chain carries TRBV5-1 and TRBJ2-3; D may be TRBD2 (5 bases). The V gene's germline CDR1 is SGHRS and CDR2 YFSETQ. This CDR3 contains 15 residues. Between the trimmed V and J ends, which lost 4 bases and 0 bases, there was a span of 12 bases. The CDR3 DNA reads as TGCGCCAGCAGCAGTCAACCGGGGAGCACAGATACGCAGTATTTT. Amino acid sequence: CASSSQPGSTDTQYF. Variable domain in full (rest from reference TRBV5-1 and TRBJ2-3): KAGVTQTPRYLIKTRGQQVTLSCSPISGHRSVSWYQQTPGQGLQFLFEYFSETQRNKGNFPGRFSGRQFSNSRSEMNVSTLELGDSALYLCASSSQPGSTDTQYFGPGTRLTVL.

The V call is TRBV4-1, the J call TRBJ1-2; possibly TRBD1 for D (6 bases). V was cut by 1 base and J by 4 bases, with 16 bases left in between. Germline V gene sequence: CDR1 MGHRA, CDR2 YSYEKL. This CDR3 comprises 16 residues. The CDR3 protein is CASSQVGQGFGYGYTF. CDR3 in DNA: TGCGCCAGCAGCCAAGTGGGTCAGGGGTTTGGCTATGGCTACACCTTC.

The chain is built from TRBV7-2 and TRBJ2-1, with 11 bases lining up with TRBD2. The CDR3 spans 20 residues. J was trimmed by 2 bases and V by 0 bases; bases with no gene match: 12. From germline, CDR1 is SGHTA and CDR2 FQGNSA. In nucleotides, the CDR3 is TGTGCCAGCAGCTTAGCCTGGGGAAGACTAGCGGGACGGCCCTACAATGAGCAGTTCTTC. Encoded protein: CASSLAWGRLAGRPYNEQFF.